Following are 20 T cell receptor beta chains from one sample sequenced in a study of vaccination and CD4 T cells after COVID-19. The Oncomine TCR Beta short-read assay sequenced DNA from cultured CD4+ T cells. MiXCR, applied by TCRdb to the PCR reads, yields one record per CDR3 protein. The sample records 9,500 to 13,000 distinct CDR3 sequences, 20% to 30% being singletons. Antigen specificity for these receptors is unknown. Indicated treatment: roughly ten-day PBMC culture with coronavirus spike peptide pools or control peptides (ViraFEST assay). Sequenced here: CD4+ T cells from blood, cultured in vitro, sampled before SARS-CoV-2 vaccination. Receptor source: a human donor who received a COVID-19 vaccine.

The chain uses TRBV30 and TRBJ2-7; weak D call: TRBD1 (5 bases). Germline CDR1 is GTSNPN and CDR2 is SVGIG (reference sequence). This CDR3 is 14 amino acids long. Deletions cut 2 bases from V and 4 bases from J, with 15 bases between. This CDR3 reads CAWSWSGIGYEQYF. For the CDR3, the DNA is TGTGCCTGGAGTTGGTCAGGGATAGGGTACGAGCAGTACTTC.

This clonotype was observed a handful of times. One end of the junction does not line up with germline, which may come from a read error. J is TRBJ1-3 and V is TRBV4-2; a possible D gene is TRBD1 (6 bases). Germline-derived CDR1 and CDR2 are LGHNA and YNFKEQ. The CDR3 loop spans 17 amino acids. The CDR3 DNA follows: TGTGCCAGCAGCCAAGGGGTCTACAGGGACTCTGGAAACACTATATATTTT. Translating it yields CASSQGVYRDSGNTIYF.

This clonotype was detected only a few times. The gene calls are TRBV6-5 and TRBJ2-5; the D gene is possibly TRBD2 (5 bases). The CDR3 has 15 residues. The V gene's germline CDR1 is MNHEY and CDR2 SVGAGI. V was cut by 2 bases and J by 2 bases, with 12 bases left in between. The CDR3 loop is CASSYGGTVQETQYF. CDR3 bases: TGTGCCAGCAGTTACGGAGGTACGGTACAAGAGACCCAGTACTTC.

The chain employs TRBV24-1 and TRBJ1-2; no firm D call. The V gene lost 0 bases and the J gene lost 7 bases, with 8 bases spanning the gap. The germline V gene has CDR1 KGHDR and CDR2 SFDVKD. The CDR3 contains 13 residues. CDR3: CATSDLPGFGYTF. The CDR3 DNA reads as TGTGCCACCAGTGATTTGCCGGGGTTTGGCTACACCTTC.

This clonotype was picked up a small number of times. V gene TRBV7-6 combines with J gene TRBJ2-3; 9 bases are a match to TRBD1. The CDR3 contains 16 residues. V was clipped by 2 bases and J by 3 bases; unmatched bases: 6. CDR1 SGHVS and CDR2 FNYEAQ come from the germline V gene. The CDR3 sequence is CASSLPGTGYTDTQYF. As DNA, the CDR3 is TGTGCCAGCAGCTTACCTGGGACAGGGTATACAGATACGCAGTATTTT. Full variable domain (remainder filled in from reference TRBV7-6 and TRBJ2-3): GAGVSQSPRYKVTKRGQDVALRCDPISGHVSLYWYRQALGQGPEFLTYFNYEAQQDKSGLPNDRFSAERPEGSISTLTIQRTEQRDSAMYRCASSLPGTGYTDTQYFGPGTRLTVL.

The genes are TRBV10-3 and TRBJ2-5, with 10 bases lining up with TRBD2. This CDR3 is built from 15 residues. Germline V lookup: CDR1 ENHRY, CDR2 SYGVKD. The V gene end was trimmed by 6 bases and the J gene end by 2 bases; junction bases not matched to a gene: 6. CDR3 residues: CAIRPGLAEQETQYF. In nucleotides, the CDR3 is TGTGCCATCAGACCCGGACTAGCGGAACAAGAGACCCAGTACTTC.

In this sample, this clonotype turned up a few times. CDR3 residues: CASSPTGDSNQPQHF. The CDR3 bases are TGTGCCAGCAGCCCGACAGGGGATAGCAATCAGCCCCAGCATTTT. The genes are TRBV6-1 and TRBJ1-5, with 8 bases aligning to TRBD1. Trimming at V came to 6 bases and at J to 0 bases, leaving 4 bases not matched to a gene. Germline loops: CDR1 MNHNS, CDR2 SASEGT. This CDR3 has 15 amino acids.

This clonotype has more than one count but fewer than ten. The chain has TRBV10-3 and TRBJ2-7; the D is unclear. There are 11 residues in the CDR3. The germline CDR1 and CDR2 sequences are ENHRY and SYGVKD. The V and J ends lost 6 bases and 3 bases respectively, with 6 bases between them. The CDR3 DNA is TGTGCCATCAGGACCAGCTACGAGCAGTACTTC. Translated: CAIRTSYEQYF.

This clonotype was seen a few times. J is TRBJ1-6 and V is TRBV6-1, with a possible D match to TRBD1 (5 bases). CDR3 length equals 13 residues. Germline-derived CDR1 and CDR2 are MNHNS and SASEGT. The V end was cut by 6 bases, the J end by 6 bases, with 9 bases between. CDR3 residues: CASRAGSNSPLHF. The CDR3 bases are TGTGCCAGCAGGGCAGGGAGTAATTCACCCCTCCACTTT.

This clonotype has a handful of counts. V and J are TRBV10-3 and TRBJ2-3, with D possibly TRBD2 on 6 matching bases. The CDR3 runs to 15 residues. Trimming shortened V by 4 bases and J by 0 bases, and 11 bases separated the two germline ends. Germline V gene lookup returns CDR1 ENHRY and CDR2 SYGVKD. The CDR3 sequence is CAISGGLTSTDTQYF. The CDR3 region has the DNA TGTGCCATCAGTGGGGGACTGACTAGCACAGATACGCAGTATTTT.

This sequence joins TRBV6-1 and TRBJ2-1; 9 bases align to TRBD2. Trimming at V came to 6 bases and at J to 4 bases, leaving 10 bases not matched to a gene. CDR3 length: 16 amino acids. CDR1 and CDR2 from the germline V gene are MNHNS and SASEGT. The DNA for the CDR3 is TGTGCCAGCAGACATAGCGGGGGTAATGGGTACAATGAGCAGTTCTTC. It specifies CASRHSGGNGYNEQFF.

CDR3 DNA: TGTGCCAGCAGCTTCAGGGACGAGCAGTACTTC. The encoded protein is CASSFRDEQYF. The rearrangement joins TRBV5-6 to TRBJ2-7, with D possibly being TRBD1 (5 bases). The V gene's germline CDR1 is SGHDT and CDR2 YYEEEE. CDR3 length: 11 amino acids. V lost 2 bases to trimming and J lost 5 bases, with 5 bases between them.

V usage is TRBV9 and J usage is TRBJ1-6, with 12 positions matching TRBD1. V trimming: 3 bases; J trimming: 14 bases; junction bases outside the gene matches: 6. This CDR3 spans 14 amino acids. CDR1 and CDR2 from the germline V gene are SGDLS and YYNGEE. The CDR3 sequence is CASSAGTGGVTLHF. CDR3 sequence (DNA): TGTGCCAGCAGCGCGGGGACAGGGGGCGTAACCCTCCACTTT.

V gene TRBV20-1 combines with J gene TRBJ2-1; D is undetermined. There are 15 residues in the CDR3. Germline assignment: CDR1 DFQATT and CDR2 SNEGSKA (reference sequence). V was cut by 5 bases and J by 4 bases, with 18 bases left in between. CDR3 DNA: TGCAGTGCTCAGACGACGCAAGTGGCATACAATGAGCAGTTCTTC. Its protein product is CSAQTTQVAYNEQFF.

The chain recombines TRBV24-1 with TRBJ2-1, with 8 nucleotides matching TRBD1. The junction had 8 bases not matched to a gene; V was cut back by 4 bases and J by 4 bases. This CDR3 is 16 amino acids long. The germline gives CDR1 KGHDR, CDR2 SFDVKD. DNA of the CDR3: TGTGCCACCAGTGACGACGGACAGGGTAGATACAATGAGCAGTTCTTC. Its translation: CATSDDGQGRYNEQFF.

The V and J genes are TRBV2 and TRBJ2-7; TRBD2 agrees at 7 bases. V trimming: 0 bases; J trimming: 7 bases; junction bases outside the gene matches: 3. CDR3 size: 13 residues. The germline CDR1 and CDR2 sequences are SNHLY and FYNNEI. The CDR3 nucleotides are TGTGCCAGCAGTGAAGCGAGGGGAGGGGAGCAGTACTTC. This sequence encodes CASSEARGGEQYF.

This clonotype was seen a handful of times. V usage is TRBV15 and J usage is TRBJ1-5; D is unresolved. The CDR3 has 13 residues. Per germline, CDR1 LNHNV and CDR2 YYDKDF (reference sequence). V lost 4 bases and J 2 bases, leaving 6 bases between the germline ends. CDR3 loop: CATSTEGNQPQHF. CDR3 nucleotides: TGTGCCACCAGCACGGAAGGCAATCAGCCCCAGCATTTT.

CDR3: CASSPLAAVLGEQYF. The CDR3 nucleotides read TGTGCCAGCTCACCACTAGCGGCGGTCCTAGGGGAGCAGTACTTC. The chain employs TRBV18 and TRBJ2-7; D might be TRBD2 (6 bases). This CDR3 contains 15 residues. V was shortened by 1 base and J by 7 bases, with 17 bases between the two germline ends. Germline V lookup: CDR1 KGHSH, CDR2 LQKENI.

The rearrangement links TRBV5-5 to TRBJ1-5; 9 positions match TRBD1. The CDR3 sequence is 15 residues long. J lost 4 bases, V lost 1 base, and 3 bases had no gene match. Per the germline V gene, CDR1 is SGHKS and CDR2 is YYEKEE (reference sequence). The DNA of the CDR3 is TGTGCCAGCAGCTTGAGGGACAGGGATAATCAGCCCCAGCATTTT. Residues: CASSLRDRDNQPQHF.

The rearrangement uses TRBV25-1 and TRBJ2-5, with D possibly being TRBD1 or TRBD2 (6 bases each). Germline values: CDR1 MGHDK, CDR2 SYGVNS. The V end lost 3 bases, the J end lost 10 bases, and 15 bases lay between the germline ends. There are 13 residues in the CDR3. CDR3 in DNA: TGTGCCAGCAGTGATCCACTACAGGGAGGCCAGTACTTC. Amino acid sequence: CASSDPLQGGQYF. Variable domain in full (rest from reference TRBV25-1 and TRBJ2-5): EADIYQTPRYLVIGTGKKITLECSQTMGHDKMYWYQQDPGMELHLIHYSYGVNSTEKGDLSSESTVSRIRTEHFPLTLESARPSHTSQYLCASSDPLQGGQYFGPGTRLLVL.